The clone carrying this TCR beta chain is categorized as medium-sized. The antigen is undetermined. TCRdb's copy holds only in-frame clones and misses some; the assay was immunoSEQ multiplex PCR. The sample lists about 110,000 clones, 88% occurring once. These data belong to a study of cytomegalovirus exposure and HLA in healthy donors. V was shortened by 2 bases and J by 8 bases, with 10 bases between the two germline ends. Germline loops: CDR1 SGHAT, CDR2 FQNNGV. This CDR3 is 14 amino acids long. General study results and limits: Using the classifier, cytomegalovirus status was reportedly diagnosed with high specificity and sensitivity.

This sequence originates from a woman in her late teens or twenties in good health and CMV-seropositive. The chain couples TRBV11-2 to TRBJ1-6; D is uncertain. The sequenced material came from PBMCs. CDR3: CASSLLGSHSPLHF. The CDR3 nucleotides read TGTGCCAGCAGCTTACTAGGGAGTCATTCACCCCTCCACTTT.